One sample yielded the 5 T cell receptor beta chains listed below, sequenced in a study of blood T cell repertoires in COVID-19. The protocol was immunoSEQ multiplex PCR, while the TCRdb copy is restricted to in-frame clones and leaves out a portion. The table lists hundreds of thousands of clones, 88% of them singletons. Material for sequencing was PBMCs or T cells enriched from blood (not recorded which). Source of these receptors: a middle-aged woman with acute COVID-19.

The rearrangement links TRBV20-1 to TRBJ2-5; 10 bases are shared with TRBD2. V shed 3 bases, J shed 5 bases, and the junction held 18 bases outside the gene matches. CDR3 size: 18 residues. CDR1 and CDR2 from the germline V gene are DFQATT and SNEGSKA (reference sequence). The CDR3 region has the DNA TGCAGTGCTAGTTGGGGGGTCTTAGACCGAGCGGGAGGGGAGACCCAGTACTTC. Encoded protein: CSASWGVLDRAGGETQYF.

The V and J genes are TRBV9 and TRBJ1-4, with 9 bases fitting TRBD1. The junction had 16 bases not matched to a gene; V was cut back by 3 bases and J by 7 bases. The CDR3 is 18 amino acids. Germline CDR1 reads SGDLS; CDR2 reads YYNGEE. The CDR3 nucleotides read TGTGCCAGCAGCGCAGGTCCCGGGACAGGGTATTATAGTGAAAAACTGTTTTTT. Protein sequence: CASSAGPGTGYYSEKLFF.

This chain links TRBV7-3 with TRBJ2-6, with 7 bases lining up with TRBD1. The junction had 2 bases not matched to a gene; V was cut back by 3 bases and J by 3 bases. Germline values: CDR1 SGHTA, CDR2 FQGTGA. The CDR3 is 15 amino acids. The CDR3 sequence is CASSLGQHGANVLTF. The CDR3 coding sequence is TGTGCCAGCAGCTTGGGACAGCATGGGGCCAACGTCCTGACTTTC.

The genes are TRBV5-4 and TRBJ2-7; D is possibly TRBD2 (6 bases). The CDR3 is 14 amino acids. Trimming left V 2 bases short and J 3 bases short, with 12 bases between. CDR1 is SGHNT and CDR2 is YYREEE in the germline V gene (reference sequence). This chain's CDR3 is CASSFPGSGYEQYV. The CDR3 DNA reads TGTGCCAGCAGCTTTCCTGGTAGCGGCTACGAGCAGTACGTC.

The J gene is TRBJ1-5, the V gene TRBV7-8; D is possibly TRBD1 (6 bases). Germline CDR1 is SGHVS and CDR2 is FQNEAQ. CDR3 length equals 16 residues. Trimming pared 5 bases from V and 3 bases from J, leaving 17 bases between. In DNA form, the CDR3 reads TGTGCCAGCAGCGTCGAGGGGGTATTTACCAATCAGCCCCAGCATTTT. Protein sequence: CASSVEGVFTNQPQHF. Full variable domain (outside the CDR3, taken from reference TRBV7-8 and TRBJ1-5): GAGVSQSPRYKVAKRGQDVALRCDPISGHVSLFWYQQALGQGPEFLTYFQNEAQLDKSGLPSDRFFAERPEGSVSTLKIQRTQQEDSAVYLCASSVEGVFTNQPQHFGDGTRLSIL.